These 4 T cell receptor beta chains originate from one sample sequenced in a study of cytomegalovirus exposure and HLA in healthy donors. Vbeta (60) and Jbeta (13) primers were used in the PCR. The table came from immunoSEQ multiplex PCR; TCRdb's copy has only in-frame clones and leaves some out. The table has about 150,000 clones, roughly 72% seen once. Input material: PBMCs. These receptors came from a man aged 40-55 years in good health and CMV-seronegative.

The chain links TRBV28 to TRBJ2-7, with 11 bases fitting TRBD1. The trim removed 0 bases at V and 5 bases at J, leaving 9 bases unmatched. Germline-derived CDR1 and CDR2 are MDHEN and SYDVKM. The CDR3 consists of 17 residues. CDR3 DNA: TGTGCCAGCAGTTTATGGAGGGGGACAGGGGGGTTCCACGAGCAGTACTTC. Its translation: CASSLWRGTGGFHEQYF.

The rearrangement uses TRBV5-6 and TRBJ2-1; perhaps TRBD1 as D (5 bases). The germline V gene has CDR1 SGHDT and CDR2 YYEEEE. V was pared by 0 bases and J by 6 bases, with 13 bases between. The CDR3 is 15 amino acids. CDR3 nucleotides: TGTGCCAGCAGCTTGGACTGGGGCCCCGGCAATGAGCAGTTCTTC. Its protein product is CASSLDWGPGNEQFF.

The CDR3 DNA follows: TGTGCCAGCAGTGAAGCTAGGACTAGCGGGGTATATGAGCAGTTCTTC. Protein: CASSEARTSGVYEQFF. The chain employs TRBV6-1 and TRBJ2-1, with 12 bases lining up with TRBD2. CDR3 length: 16 residues. Trimming cost V 0 bases and J 8 bases; bases outside gene matches: 5. The germline CDR1 and CDR2 sequences are MNHNS and SASEGT.

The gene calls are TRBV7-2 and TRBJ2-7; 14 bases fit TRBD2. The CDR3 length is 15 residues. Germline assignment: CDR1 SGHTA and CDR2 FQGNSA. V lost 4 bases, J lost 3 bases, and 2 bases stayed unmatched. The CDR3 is CASSSGLAGVYEQYF. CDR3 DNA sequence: TGTGCCAGCAGCTCGGGACTAGCGGGAGTCTACGAGCAGTACTTC.